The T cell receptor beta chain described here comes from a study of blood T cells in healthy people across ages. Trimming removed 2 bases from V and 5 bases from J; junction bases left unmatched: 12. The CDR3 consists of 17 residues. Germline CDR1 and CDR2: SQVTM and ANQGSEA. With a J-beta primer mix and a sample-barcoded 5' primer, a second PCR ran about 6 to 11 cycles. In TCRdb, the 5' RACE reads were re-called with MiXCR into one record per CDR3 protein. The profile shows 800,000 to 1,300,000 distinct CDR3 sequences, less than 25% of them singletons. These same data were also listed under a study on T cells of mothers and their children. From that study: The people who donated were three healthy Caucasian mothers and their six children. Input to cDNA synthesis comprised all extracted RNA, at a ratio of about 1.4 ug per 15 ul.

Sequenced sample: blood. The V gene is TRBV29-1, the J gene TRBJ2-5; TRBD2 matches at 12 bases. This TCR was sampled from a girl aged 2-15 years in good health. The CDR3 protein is CSVERGLAGGPRETQYF. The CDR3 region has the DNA TGCAGCGTTGAAAGAGGCCTAGCGGGGGGGCCGCGGGAGACCCAGTACTTC.